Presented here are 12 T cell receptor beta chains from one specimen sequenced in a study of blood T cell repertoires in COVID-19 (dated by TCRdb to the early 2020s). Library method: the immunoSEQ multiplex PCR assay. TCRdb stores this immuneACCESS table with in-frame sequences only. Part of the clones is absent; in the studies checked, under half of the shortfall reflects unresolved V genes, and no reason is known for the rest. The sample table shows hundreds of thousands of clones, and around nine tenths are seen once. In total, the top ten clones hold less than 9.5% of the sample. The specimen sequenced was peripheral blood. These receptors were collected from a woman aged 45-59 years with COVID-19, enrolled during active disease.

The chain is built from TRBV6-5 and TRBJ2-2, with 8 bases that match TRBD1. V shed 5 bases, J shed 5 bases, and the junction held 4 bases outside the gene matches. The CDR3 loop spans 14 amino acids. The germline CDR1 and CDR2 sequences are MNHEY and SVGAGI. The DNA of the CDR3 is TGTGCCAGCAGTACACAGGGGGGAACCGGGGAGCTGTTTTTT. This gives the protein CASSTQGGTGELFF.

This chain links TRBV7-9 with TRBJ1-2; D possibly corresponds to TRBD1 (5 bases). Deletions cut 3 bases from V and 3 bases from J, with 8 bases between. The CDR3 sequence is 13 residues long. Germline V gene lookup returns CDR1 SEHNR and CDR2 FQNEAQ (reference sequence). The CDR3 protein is CASSFSRDYGYTF. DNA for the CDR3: TGTGCCAGCAGCTTCTCCAGGGACTATGGCTACACCTTC.

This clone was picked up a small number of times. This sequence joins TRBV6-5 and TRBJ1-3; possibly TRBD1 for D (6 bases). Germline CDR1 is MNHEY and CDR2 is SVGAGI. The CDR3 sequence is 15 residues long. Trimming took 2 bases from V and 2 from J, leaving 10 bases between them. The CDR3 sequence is CASSYAGAAGNTIYF. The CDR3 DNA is TGTGCCAGCAGTTACGCAGGGGCGGCTGGAAACACCATATATTTT.

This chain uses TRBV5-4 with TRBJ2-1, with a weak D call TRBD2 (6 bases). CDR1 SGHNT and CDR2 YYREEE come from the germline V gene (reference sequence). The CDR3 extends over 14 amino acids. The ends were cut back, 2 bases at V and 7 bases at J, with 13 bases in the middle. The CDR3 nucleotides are TGTGCCAGCAGCTTCGGGGGTCGAGGGAATGAGCAGTTCTTC. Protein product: CASSFGGRGNEQFF.

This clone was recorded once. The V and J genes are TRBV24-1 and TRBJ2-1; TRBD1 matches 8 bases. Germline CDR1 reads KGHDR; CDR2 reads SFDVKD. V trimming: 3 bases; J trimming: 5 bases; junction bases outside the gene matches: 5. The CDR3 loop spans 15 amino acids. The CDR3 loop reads CATSDPGQEDNEQFF. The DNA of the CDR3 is TGTGCCACCAGTGATCCGGGACAGGAGGACAATGAGCAGTTCTTC.

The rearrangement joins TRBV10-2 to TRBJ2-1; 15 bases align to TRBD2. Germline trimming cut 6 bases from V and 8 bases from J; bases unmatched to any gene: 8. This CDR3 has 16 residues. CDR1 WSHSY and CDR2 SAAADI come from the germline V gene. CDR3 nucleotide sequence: TGCGCCAGCAGCCGGACTAGCGGGGGGGCGGCGCATGAGCAGTTCTTC. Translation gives CASSRTSGGAAHEQFF.

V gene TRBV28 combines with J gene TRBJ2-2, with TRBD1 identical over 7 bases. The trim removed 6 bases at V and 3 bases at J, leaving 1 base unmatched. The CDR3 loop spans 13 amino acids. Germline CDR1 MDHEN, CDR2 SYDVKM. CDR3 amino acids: CASRTGYTGELFF. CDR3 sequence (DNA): TGTGCCAGCAGGACAGGGTACACCGGGGAGCTGTTTTTT.

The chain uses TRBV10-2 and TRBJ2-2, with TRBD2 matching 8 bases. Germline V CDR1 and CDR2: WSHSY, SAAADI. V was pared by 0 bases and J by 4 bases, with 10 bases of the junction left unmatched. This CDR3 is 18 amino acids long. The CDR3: CASSESYGGAPGTGELFF. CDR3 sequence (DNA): TGCGCCAGCAGTGAGTCTTACGGGGGGGCCCCGGGCACCGGGGAGCTGTTTTTT.

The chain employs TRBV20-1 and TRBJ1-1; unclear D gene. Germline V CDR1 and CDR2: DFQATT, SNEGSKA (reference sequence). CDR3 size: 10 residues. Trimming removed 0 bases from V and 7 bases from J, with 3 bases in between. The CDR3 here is CSARDREAFF. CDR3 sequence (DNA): TGCAGTGCTAGAGATCGTGAAGCTTTCTTT.

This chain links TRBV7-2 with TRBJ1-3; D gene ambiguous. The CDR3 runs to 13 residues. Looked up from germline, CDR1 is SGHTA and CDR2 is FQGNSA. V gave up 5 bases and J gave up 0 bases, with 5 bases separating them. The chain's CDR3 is CASSPSSGNTIYF. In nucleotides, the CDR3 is TGTGCCAGCAGCCCCAGCTCTGGAAACACCATATATTTT.

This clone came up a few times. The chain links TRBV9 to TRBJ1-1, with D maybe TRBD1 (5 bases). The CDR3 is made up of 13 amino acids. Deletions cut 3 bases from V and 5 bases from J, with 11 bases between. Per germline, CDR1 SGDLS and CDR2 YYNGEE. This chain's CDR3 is CASSAAGRTEAFF. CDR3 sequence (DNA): TGTGCCAGCAGCGCCGCAGGGCGGACTGAAGCTTTCTTT.

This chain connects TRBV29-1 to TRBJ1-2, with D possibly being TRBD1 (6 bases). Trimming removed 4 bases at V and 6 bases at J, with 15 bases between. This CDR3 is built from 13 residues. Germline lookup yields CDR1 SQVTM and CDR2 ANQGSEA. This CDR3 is CSVAGGGNNGYTF. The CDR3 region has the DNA TGCAGCGTTGCGGGGGGCGGGAATAATGGCTACACCTTC.